Listed below are T cell receptor beta chains from one sample, sequenced in a study of blood T cells in healthy people across ages. TCRdb ran MiXCR on the 5' RACE reads and lists one entry per CDR3 protein. The sample contains some 710,000 distinct CDR3 sequences, 46% of which appear only once. Material for sequencing was blood. Receptor source: an elderly man in good health. CDR3s include the opening cysteine and the closing phenylalanine or tryptophan. The order of the fields is V gene, D gene, clone size, J gene, CDR3 protein, CDR3 DNA. The D gene is left open where the match is weak. Not every row has a clone size; where given, it reads once, few, many or a size class.

>TRBV6-2/TRBV6-3|-|-|TRBJ1-2
CASRYGQYGYTF
TGTGCCAGCAGGTACGGGCAGTATGGCTACACCTTC
>TRBV12-3/TRBV12-4|-|-|TRBJ1-2
CASSLYDSYGYTF
TGTGCCAGCAGTTTGTATGACAGCTATGGCTACACCTTC
>TRBV4-2|-|many|TRBJ2-1
CASSQDRAVGSRHNEQFF
TGTGCCAGCAGCCAAGATCGGGCCGTAGGGAGTAGGCACAATGAGCAGTTCTTC
>TRBV13|TRBD2|-|TRBJ2-2
CASSSTLAGLAGVIGELFF
TGTGCCAGCAGCTCCACACTAGCAGGACTAGCGGGAGTGATCGGGGAGCTGTTTTTT
>TRBV28|TRBD1|-|TRBJ2-7
CASSSAGTGGYEQYF
TGTGCCAGCAGTTCAGCCGGGACAGGAGGTTACGAGCAGTACTTC
>TRBV7-2|-|-|TRBJ2-1
CASGLALGQSGEQFF
TGTGCCAGCGGCTTAGCGTTAGGGCAATCTGGCGAGCAGTTCTTC
>TRBV7-3|-|once|TRBJ2-3
CASSLRLGGSGTDTQYF
TGTGCCAGCAGCTTAAGACTCGGGGGTTCGGGCACAGATACGCAGTATTTT
>TRBV5-5|TRBD1|-|TRBJ1-2
CASSSGQGRDYGYTF
TGTGCCAGCAGCTCGGGACAGGGGAGAGACTATGGCTACACCTTC
>TRBV27|-|-|TRBJ2-3
CAGSFRVTDTQYF
TGTGCCGGCAGTTTTAGGGTAACAGATACGCAGTATTTT
>TRBV20-1|-|once|TRBJ1-6
CSATTKLGYNSPLHF
TGCAGTGCCACGACTAAGCTTGGCTATAATTCACCCCTCCACTTT
>TRBV9|TRBD2|few|TRBJ2-7
CASSVGQGGRRYNEQYF
TGTGCCAGCAGCGTAGGCCAAGGCGGGAGAAGGTACAATGAGCAGTACTTC
>TRBV4-2|-|few|TRBJ2-7
CASSLGSVASYEQYF
TGTGCCAGCAGCCTAGGTTCGGTAGCGAGTTACGAGCAGTACTTC
>TRBV5-1|TRBD2|few|TRBJ2-7
CASSLDGGRDEQYF
TGCGCCAGCAGCTTGGACGGCGGGAGGGATGAGCAGTACTTC
>TRBV20-1|-|few|TRBJ2-7
CSAREGRGLSYNEQYF
TGCAGTGCTAGAGAGGGGCGGGGGCTCTCCTACAATGAGCAGTACTTC
>TRBV20-1|-|few|TRBJ2-1
CSAPIGSLDEQFF
TGCAGTGCTCCGATCGGGAGCCTCGATGAGCAGTTCTTC
>TRBV7-8|TRBD2|-|TRBJ2-1
CASSRLAGWNEQVF
TGTGCCAGCAGCCGCTTAGCGGGCTGGAATGAGCAGGTCTTC
>TRBV20-1|TRBD2|-|TRBJ2-5
CSANRLANQETQYF
TGCAGTGCTAATCGACTAGCGAATCAAGAGACCCAGTACTTC
>TRBV27|-|-|TRBJ1-5
CASSNTGFLSNQPQHF
TGTGCCAGCAGTAACACAGGGTTCCTTAGCAATCAGCCCCAGCATTTT
>TRBV7-9|-|-|TRBJ1-5
CASSLSQLQPQHF
TGTGCCAGCAGCTTATCACAGCTTCAGCCCCAGCATTTT
>TRBV6-2/TRBV6-3|TRBD1|-|TRBJ2-7
CASSKAGTGITYEQYF
TGTGCCAGCAGTAAAGCCGGGACAGGGATTACCTACGAGCAGTACTTC
>TRBV29-1|TRBD1|-|TRBJ1-2
CSVRLETGQGAFGYTF
TGCAGCGTCCGACTCGAGACCGGACAGGGGGCGTTTGGCTACACCTTC
>TRBV29-1|-|-|TRBJ2-3
CSVPKADTQYF
TGCAGCGTCCCTAAGGCAGATACGCAGTATTTT
>TRBV7-3|-|-|TRBJ2-3
CASSIGATRDTQYF
TGTGCCAGCAGTATAGGGGCAACGCGGGATACGCAGTATTTT
>TRBV7-2|-|-|TRBJ2-3
CASSLAHSGTDTQYF
TGTGCCAGCAGCTTAGCGCACTCTGGCACAGATACGCAGTATTTT
>TRBV6-6|-|-|TRBJ1-1
CASSSDTLNTEAFF
TGTGCCAGCAGTTCGGACACCTTGAACACTGAAGCTTTCTTT
>TRBV30|-|-|TRBJ2-6
CACELGGGANVLTF
TGTGCCTGCGAGTTGGGGGGTGGGGCCAACGTCCTGACTTTC
>TRBV15|-|-|TRBJ2-1
CATSREASVGNEQFF
TGTGCCACCAGCAGGGAGGCTAGCGTTGGCAATGAGCAGTTCTTC
>TRBV20-1|-|few|TRBJ2-1
CSAHQERGGAIEQFF
TGCAGTGCTCACCAGGAAAGGGGGGGAGCAATTGAGCAGTTCTTC
>TRBV28|-|many|TRBJ1-5
CASIPWAGDQPQHF
TGTGCCAGCATTCCTTGGGCGGGGGATCAGCCCCAGCATTTT
>TRBV12-3/TRBV12-4|-|few|TRBJ1-5
CASSPVVQPQHF
TGTGCCAGCAGCCCTGTCGTTCAGCCCCAGCATTTT
>TRBV28|TRBD2|-|TRBJ2-1
CASNSGLAGGPSYNEQFF
TGTGCCAGCAACTCGGGACTAGCGGGAGGGCCCTCCTACAATGAGCAGTTCTTC
>TRBV10-3|TRBD1|-|TRBJ2-2
CAIRERTGITGELFF
TGTGCCATCAGGGAGAGGACAGGGATTACAGGGGAGCTGTTTTTT
>TRBV11-2|-|-|TRBJ2-4
CASSLVGHDKNIQYF
TGTGCCAGCAGCTTAGTAGGCCACGACAAAAACATTCAGTACTTC
>TRBV7-2|TRBD1|-|TRBJ2-1
CASSLKGQGQYNEQFF
TGTGCCAGCAGCCTAAAGGGACAGGGACAGTACAATGAGCAGTTCTTC
>TRBV25-1|-|-|TRBJ2-5
CASSEYSGVRETQYF
TGTGCCAGCAGTGAATATTCCGGGGTCAGGGAGACCCAGTACTTC
>TRBV18|-|few|TRBJ2-7
CASSLTGTMDSYEQYF
TGTGCCAGCTCGCTTACCGGGACAATGGACTCCTACGAGCAGTACTTC
>TRBV25-1|-|-|TRBJ2-7
CASSESPYEQYF
TGTGCCAGCAGTGAATCCCCCTACGAGCAGTACTTC